Sequencing of this T cell receptor beta chain was carried out in a study of T cell changes during pregnancy in multiple sclerosis. Assay: immunoSEQ multiplex PCR; the TCRdb copy retains only in-frame clones and omits some. Here the sample spans fewer than 70,000 clones, roughly 89% being singletons. The sequenced sample was peripheral blood from another person, used as feeder cells. The receptor's source is a human donor whose cells served as feeder cells for cultures in a pregnancy study.

The CDR3 is CASSSTGTKGYTF. CDR3 nucleotides: TGCGCCAGCAGCTCGACAGGGACGAAAGGCTACACCTTC. The chain has TRBV5-1 and TRBJ1-2; TRBD1 matches 7 bases. Trimming removed 3 bases from V and 8 bases from J; junction bases left unmatched: 7. The CDR3 spans 13 residues. Germline V gene lookup returns CDR1 SGHRS and CDR2 YFSETQ.